The TCR beta chain described here comes from a study of T-cell reconstitution after alpha-beta-depleted transplantation in children. Findings and limits, study-wide: About two months after transplant, alpha-beta T cells reportedly came from several hundred expanded graft clones.

In its sample, this clonotype was seen a few times. No antigen is known for it. The CDR3 contains 16 residues. In germline, CDR1 is SGHTA, CDR2 FQGNSA. Trimming took off 1 base at V and 0 bases at J, with 11 bases between the two ends. Unique molecular identifiers tagged the TCRbeta library. Via MiXCR, TCRdb re-called the PCR reads, giving one row per CDR3 protein. The repertoire holds around 450,000 distinct CDR3 sequences, with roughly 44% as singletons. Sequencing was performed on PBMCs, taken before TCRalphabeta/CD19-depleted stem cell transplant. This chain connects TRBV7-2 to TRBJ2-3; a weak D match, TRBD1 (6 bases). This TCR was sampled from a girl aged 2-10 years with aplastic anemia, due to receive a stem cell transplant. CDR3 sequence reads: CASSLGGQGSTDTQYF. Written as DNA, the CDR3 is TGTGCCAGCAGCTTAGGGGGGCAGGGAAGCACAGATACGCAGTATTTT.